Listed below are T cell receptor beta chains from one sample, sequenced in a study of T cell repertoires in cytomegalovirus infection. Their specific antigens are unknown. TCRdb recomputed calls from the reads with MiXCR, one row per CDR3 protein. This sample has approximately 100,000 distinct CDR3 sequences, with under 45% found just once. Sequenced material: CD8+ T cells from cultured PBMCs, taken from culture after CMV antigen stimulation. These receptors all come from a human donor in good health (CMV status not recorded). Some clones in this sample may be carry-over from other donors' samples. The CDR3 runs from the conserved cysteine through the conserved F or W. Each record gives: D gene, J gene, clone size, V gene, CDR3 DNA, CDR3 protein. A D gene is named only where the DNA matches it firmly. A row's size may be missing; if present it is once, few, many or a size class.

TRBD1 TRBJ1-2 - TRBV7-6 TGTGCCAGCAGCTTATCAGGGGGCGCATCGGGCTACACCTTC CASSLSGGASGYTF
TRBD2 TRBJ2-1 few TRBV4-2 TGTGCCAGCAGCCAAGTTCTTGAGATGGAGCGGGGCCCTAATGAGCAGTTCTTC CASSQVLEMERGPNEQFF
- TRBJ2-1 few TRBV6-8 TGTGCCAGCCCTCCCTGGGGTTTGGGACTCTCATACAATGAGCAGTTCTTC CASPPWGLGLSYNEQFF
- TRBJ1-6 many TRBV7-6 TGTGCCAGCAGCCCAGAGCCAGGGAGCTCCTATAATTCACCCCTCCACTTT CASSPEPGSSYNSPLHF
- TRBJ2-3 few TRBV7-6 TGTGCCAGCAGCTTAAGCGGGAGCACAGATACGCAGTATTTT CASSLSGSTDTQYF
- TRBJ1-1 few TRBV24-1 TGTGCCACCAGTGATTTGCAAGCAGGATCGAACACTGAAGCTTTCTTT CATSDLQAGSNTEAFF
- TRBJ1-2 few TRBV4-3 TGCGCCAGCAGCCAAGTGGGGGACTATGGCTACACCTTC CASSQVGDYGYTF
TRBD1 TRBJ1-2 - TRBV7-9 TGTGCCAGCAGCTCCTTGGGGACAGTCTATGGCTACACCTTC CASSSLGTVYGYTF
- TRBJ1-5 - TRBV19 TGTGCCAGTAGTATCCCGGGGATTTCTCAGCCCCAGCATTTT CASSIPGISQPQHF
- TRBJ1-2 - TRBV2 TGTGCCAGCAGTGACGGTAGGAGCTTTAACTATGGCTACACCTTC CASSDGRSFNYGYTF
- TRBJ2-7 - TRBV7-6 TGTGCCAGCAGCTTAGTCGGCGATTTGGGGATCTCCTACGAGCAGTACTTC CASSLVGDLGISYEQYF
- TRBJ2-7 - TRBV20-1 TGCAGTGCGCCAGGGGATGATACTCCCTGGTCGACCGAGCAGTACTTC CSAPGDDTPWSTEQYF
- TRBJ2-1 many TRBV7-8 TGTGCCAGCAGCTTAGCGGGACTTACATTGGGGGATGAGCAGTTCTTC CASSLAGLTLGDEQFF
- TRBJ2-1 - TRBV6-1 TGTGCCAGCAGTGAAGCGCCGCAAGGTTCCTACAATGAGCAGTTCTTC CASSEAPQGSYNEQFF
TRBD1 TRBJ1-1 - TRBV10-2 TGCGCCAGCAGCGACCAGACAGGGGGCTTCACTGAAGCTTTCTTT CASSDQTGGFTEAFF
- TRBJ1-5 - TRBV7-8 TGTGCCAGCAGCTTCCTGAATCAGCCCCAGCATTTT CASSFLNQPQHF
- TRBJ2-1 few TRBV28 TGTGCCAGCAGTTTACCCCCCGCGGGGATATACTACAATGAGCAGTTCTTC CASSLPPAGIYYNEQFF
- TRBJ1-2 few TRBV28 TGTGCCAGCAGTTTATTAAGGCAAAACTATGGCTACACCTTC CASSLLRQNYGYTF
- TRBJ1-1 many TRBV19 TGTGCCAGTAGTACCTATTTGACAGTGAACACTGAAGCTTTCTTT CASSTYLTVNTEAFF
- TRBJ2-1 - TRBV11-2 TGTGCCAGCAGCTTCCAGACGAGCTCCTACAATGAGCAGTTCTTC CASSFQTSSYNEQFF
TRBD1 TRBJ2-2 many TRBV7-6 TGTGCCAGCAGTCCCGGGACAGGGTATACCGGGGAGCTGTTTTTT CASSPGTGYTGELFF
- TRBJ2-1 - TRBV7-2 TGTGCCAGCAGCTTATCAGGGGAGCAGTTCTTC CASSLSGEQFF
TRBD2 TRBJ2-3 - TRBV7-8 TGTGCCAGCAGCTTAGATCTTCATTTGCGGGGGGACACAGATACGCAGTATTTT CASSLDLHLRGDTDTQYF
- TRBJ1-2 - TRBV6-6 TGTGCCAGCAACCGGAGGGGGGGCAGTGAAGAAGGCTACACCTTC CASNRRGGSEEGYTF
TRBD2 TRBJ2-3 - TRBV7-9 TGTGCCCTGCGGGGGGTTAGCACAGATACGCAGTGTTTT CALRGVSTDTQCF
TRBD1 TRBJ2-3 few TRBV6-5 TGTGCCAGCAGCAATTTCCGGGACAGGGCAGATACGCAGTATTTT CASSNFRDRADTQYF
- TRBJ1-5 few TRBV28 TGTGCCAGCAGACACCGTACTGACAGCCATAGCAATCAGCCCCAGCATTTT CASRHRTDSHSNQPQHF
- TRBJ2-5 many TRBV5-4 TGTGCCAGCAGCCTCGTGGGGGTATTAGAGACCCAGTACTTC CASSLVGVLETQYF
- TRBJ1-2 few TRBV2 TGTGCCAGCAGTGAAGTCGCAGCTCCGGCCTATGGCTACACCTTC CASSEVAAPAYGYTF
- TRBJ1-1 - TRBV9 TGTGCCAGCAGCGTAGAAGGAGTTAACACTGAAGCTTTCTTT CASSVEGVNTEAFF
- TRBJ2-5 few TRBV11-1 TGTGCCAGCAGTAGTCCCGCCCACGGGGAGACCCAGTACTTC CASSSPAHGETQYF